This TCR beta chain was identified during a study of blood T cell repertoires in COVID-19. Study-level information: The origin of the acute and convalescent COVID-19 samples was the United States, Italy and Spain. From T cells, B-cell-depleted T cells, or PBMCs came the material, which was cDNA or gDNA.

Authors' methods: For nucleated cells, counts were estimated from reference gene primer amplification. Libraries were prepared by immunoSEQ multiplex PCR; TCRdb keeps only in-frame clonotypes and omits some of them. D and trimming come from the DNA, and the V and J calls and clone size come from that table. Of over 120,000 clones in the sample, 77% were seen once. CDR3 length: 19 amino acids. V was clipped by 5 bases and J by 3 bases; unmatched bases: 17. In germline, CDR1 is SGHTA, CDR2 FQGNSA. Sequenced sample: peripheral blood. The sequence came from a woman aged 45-60 years with active or convalescent COVID-19. The V gene is TRBV7-2, the J gene TRBJ2-3, with TRBD2 matching 10 bases. CDR3 amino acids: CASSPRPGLAGVTTDTQYF. CDR3 nucleotides: TGTGCCAGCAGCCCCCGCCCTGGGCTAGCGGGAGTGACGACAGATACGCAGTATTTT. Full variable domain (missing parts from reference TRBV7-2 and TRBJ2-3): GAGVSQSPSNKVTEKGKDVELRCDPISGHTALYWYRQSLGQGLEFLIYFQGNSAPDKSGLPSDRFSAERTGGSVSTLTIQRTQQEDSAVYLCASSPRPGLAGVTTDTQYFGPGTRLTVL.